This T cell receptor (beta chain) emerged from a study of control samples from healthy donors and cancer patients. CDR1 and CDR2 from the germline V gene are SGHRS and YFSETQ. The length of the CDR3 is 13 residues. The V end lost 6 bases, the J end lost 6 bases, and 15 bases lay between the germline ends. Only in-frame clones appear in the TCRdb table, and some are missing; sequencing was by immunoSEQ multiplex PCR. The sample has fewer than 150,000 clones, 91% seen once. The V call is TRBV5-1, the J call TRBJ2-5; the D is unclear. The origin of this receptor is a man between 18 and 35 years old in good health. The sample taken for sequencing was blood. The CDR3 region has the DNA TGCGCCAGCACACTCGACACTTTTCAGACCCAGTACTTC. Protein: CASTLDTFQTQYF.